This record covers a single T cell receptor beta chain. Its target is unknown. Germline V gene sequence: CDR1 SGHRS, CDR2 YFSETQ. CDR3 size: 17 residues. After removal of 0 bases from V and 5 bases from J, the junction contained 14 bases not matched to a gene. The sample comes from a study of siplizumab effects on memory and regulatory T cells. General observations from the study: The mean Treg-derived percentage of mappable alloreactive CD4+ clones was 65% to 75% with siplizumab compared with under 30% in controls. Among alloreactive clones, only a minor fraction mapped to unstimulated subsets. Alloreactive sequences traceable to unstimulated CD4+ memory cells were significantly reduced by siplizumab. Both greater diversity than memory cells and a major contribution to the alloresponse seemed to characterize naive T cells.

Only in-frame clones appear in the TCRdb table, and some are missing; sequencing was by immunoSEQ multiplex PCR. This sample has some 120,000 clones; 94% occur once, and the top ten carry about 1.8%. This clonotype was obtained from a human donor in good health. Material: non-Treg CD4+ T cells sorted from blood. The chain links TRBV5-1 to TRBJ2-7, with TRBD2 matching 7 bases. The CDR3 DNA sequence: TGCGCCAGCAGCTTGGGGCCTCAGGGAGGGATGAGGAACGAGCAGTACTTC. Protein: CASSLGPQGGMRNEQYF. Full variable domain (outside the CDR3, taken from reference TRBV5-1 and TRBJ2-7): KAGVTQTPRYLIKTRGQQVTLSCSPISGHRSVSWYQQTPGQGLQFLFEYFSETQRNKGNFPGRFSGRQFSNSRSEMNVSTLELGDSALYLCASSLGPQGGMRNEQYFGPGTRLTVT.